The 8 T cell receptor beta chains listed next were all sequenced from one sample in a study of cytomegalovirus exposure and HLA in healthy donors. PCR amplification relied on 60 Vbeta primers (plus 13 Jbeta primers). Clones were read by immunoSEQ multiplex PCR, and TCRdb kept only the in-frame ones, dropping some. Of some 99,000 clones in the sample, 76% are singletons; the top ten hold 7.7%. Source material: PBMCs. The receptors derive from a woman aged 50 to 65 in good health and CMV-seropositive.

The chain employs TRBV10-3 and TRBJ2-3, with D possibly TRBD1 on 5 matching bases. The V gene's germline CDR1 is ENHRY and CDR2 SYGVKD. The CDR3 length is 15 residues. Trimming stripped 0 bases from V and 5 bases from J, with 12 bases between. The CDR3 DNA reads TGTGCCATCAGTGAGTCGGGGCAGGGTCAAGATACGCAGTATTTT. The encoded protein is CAISESGQGQDTQYF.

This clone came up a few times. The chain uses TRBV29-1 and TRBJ1-2; weak D call: TRBD1 (5 bases). The CDR3 length is 13 residues. Per germline, CDR1 SQVTM and CDR2 ANQGSEA. Trimming removed 5 bases at V and 2 bases at J, with 12 bases between. The CDR3 coding sequence is TGCAGCGTTCAGGACACCTCAAACTATGGCTACACCTTC. This sequence encodes CSVQDTSNYGYTF.

CDR3 sequence (DNA): TGTGCCAGCCTGACAGGGCCTAATGAAAAACTGTTTTTT. Amino acids: CASLTGPNEKLFF. The chain links TRBV6-1 to TRBJ1-4, with 7 bases aligning to TRBD1. CDR1 and CDR2 (germline): MNHNS, SASEGT. V was pared by 8 bases and J by 3 bases, with 3 bases of the junction left unmatched. This CDR3 region has 13 residues.

This clone is categorized as medium-sized (0.01 to 0.1%). The chain uses TRBV2 and TRBJ1-4; TRBD1 matches at 7 bases. The ends lost 7 bases at V and 5 bases at J; junction bases unmatched: 7. The germline gives CDR1 SNHLY, CDR2 FYNNEI. There are 14 residues in the CDR3. CDR3 protein: CASTRDSSNEKLFF. CDR3 in DNA: TGTGCCAGCACTAGGGACAGTTCGAATGAAAAACTGTTTTTT. Full variable domain (remainder filled in from reference TRBV2 and TRBJ1-4): EPEVTQTPSHQVTQMGQEVILRCVPISNHLYFYWYRQILGQKVEFLVSFYNNEISEKSEIFDDQFSVERPDGSNFTLKIRSTKLEDSAMYFCASTRDSSNEKLFFGSGTQLSVL.

The CDR3 sequence: CSVTSGAYNEQFF. DNA for the CDR3: TGCAGCGTCACTAGCGGGGCATACAATGAGCAGTTCTTC. This chain connects TRBV29-1 to TRBJ2-1, with 10 bases matching TRBD2. Germline assignment: CDR1 SQVTM and CDR2 ANQGSEA. V shed 6 bases, J shed 4 bases, and the junction held 3 bases outside the gene matches. This CDR3 has 13 amino acids.

The V gene is TRBV10-3, the J gene TRBJ2-1; TRBD2 matches 8 bases. Per germline, CDR1 ENHRY and CDR2 SYGVKD. The V gene end was trimmed by 2 bases and the J gene end by 7 bases; junction bases not matched to a gene: 7. The CDR3 is made up of 15 amino acids. CDR3 loop: CAISEELAGPNEQFF. For the CDR3, the DNA is TGTGCCATCAGTGAGGAATTAGCGGGGCCGAATGAGCAGTTCTTC.

The chain uses TRBV27 and TRBJ2-1, with TRBD2 matching 11 bases. There are 15 residues in the CDR3. The germline V gene encodes CDR1 MNHEY and CDR2 SMNVEV (reference sequence). The trim removed 7 bases at V and 3 bases at J, leaving 5 bases unmatched. As DNA, the CDR3 is TGTGCCAGCACCCGACTAGCGGGGATCTACAATGAGCAGTTCTTC. Amino acid sequence: CASTRLAGIYNEQFF.

The rearrangement uses TRBV6-6 and TRBJ2-5; 8 bases line up with TRBD1. The DNA matches TRBJ2-7 better at its end, which makes the J call doubtful. The CDR3 totals 14 residues. Germline V gene sequence: CDR1 MNHNY, CDR2 SVGAGI (reference sequence). The CDR3 here is CASSRQGNTYEQYF. The CDR3 DNA reads as TGTGCCAGCAGCCGACAGGGGAACACCTACGAGCAGTACTTC.